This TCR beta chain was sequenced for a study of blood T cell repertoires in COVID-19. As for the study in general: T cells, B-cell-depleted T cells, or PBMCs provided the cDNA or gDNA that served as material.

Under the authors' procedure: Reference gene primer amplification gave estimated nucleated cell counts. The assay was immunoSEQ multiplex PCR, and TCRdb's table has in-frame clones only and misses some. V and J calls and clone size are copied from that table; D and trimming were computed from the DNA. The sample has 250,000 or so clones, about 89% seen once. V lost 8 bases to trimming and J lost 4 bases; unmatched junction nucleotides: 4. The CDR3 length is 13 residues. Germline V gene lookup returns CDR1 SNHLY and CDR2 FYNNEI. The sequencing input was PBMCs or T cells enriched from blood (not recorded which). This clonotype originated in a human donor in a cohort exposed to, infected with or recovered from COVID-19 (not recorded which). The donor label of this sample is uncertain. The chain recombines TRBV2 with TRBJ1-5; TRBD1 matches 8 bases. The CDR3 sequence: CASGYRGNQPQHF. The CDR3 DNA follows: TGTGCCAGCGGGTACAGGGGGAATCAGCCCCAGCATTTT. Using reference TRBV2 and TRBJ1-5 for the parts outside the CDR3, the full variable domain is EPEVTQTPSHQVTQMGQEVILRCVPISNHLYFYWYRQILGQKVEFLVSFYNNEISEKSEIFDDQFSVERPDGSNFTLKIRSTKLEDSAMYFCASGYRGNQPQHFGDGTRLSIL.